This TCR beta chain was recovered during a study of blood T cell repertoires in COVID-19. Across the whole study: The origin of the acute and convalescent COVID-19 samples was the United States, Italy and Spain. PBMCs, B-cell-depleted T cells, or T cells were the source of the cDNA or gDNA that made up the material.

In the authors' workflow: For nucleated cells, counts were estimated from reference gene primer amplification. Assay: immunoSEQ multiplex PCR; the TCRdb copy retains only in-frame clones and omits some. V, J and clone size are those of that table, while D and trimming were read from the DNA. The sample comprises about 240,000 clones, approximately 83% of which are singletons, and 9.6% rests with the top ten. This sequence originates from a woman of 80 years or more with acute or convalescent COVID-19. The sequencing input was peripheral blood.

CDR3 protein: CASSFRSGHEKLFF. For the CDR3, the DNA is TGTGCCAGCAGTTTTCGGTCAGGGCATGAAAAACTGTTTTTT. The chain employs TRBV28 and TRBJ1-4, with a tentative D call TRBD1 (5 bases). The CDR3 spans 14 residues. Trimming removed 3 bases from V and 6 bases from J, with 11 bases in between. Per the germline V gene, CDR1 is MDHEN and CDR2 is SYDVKM.